The rows below give T cell receptor beta chains drawn from one sample of a study of shared T cell receptors in the human thymus. The data were produced by immunoSEQ multiplex PCR, yet TCRdb's version contains in-frame clones alone and is incomplete. Found here are about 380,000 clones, over 90% of them singletons; the top ten hold roughly 0.02%. Input material: thymocytes. The receptors stem from a human donor. Both conserved end residues are part of each CDR3. A D gene is named only where the DNA matches it firmly. Clone sizes are given selectively: once, few, many, or a class where the clone is expanded.

j_call,clone_size,v_call,d_call,cdr3_aa,cdr3_nt
TRBJ2-7,-,TRBV28,TRBD2,CATGTSLSYEQYF,TGTGCCACCGGGACTAGCCTCTCCTACGAGCAGTACTTC
TRBJ1-1,-,TRBV30,TRBD1,CAWECRRTGSTFF,TGTGCCTGGGAGTGCCGGAGGACAGGGTCGACTTTCTTT
TRBJ1-5,-,TRBV11-1,TRBD1,CASSRTGDQPQHF,TGTGCCAGCAGCCGGACAGGGGACCAGCCCCAGCATTTT
TRBJ2-6,-,TRBV5-4,-,CASSSTGANVLTF,TGTGCCAGCAGCTCTACTGGGGCCAACGTCCTGACTTTC
TRBJ2-6,-,TRBV6-4,-,CASSEKPGANVLTF,TGTGCCAGCAGTGAGAAACCTGGGGCCAACGTCCTGACTTTC
TRBJ1-5,-,TRBV11-2,-,CASSLEGNSNQPQHF,TGTGCCAGCAGCCTAGAGGGAAATAGCAATCAGCCCCAGCATTTT
TRBJ2-7,once,TRBV5-4,-,CASERAFPTYEQYF,TGTGCCAGCGAGAGGGCTTTCCCTACCTACGAGCAGTACTTC
TRBJ1-2,-,TRBV5-3,-,CARSPQPRYYGYTF,TGTGCCAGAAGCCCTCAGCCCAGGTACTATGGCTACACCTTC
TRBJ2-1,-,TRBV10-3,TRBD2,CAISLGTSGKDEQFF,TGTGCCATCAGCCTCGGGACTAGCGGGAAGGATGAGCAGTTCTTC
TRBJ2-3,-,TRBV10-2,TRBD2,CASRPKTSGSTDTQYF,TGCGCCAGCAGACCAAAAACTAGCGGGAGTACAGATACGCAGTATTTT
TRBJ2-5,-,TRBV19,TRBD2,CASSLPTSLAGGQETQYF,TGTGCCAGTAGCCTCCCCACCTCACTAGCGGGAGGGCAAGAGACCCAGTACTTC
TRBJ1-1,-,TRBV28,TRBD1,CASSSRDRDDDTEAFF,TGTGCCAGCAGTTCCCGGGACAGGGACGATGACACTGAAGCTTTCTTT
TRBJ1-1,-,TRBV12-5,TRBD1,CASGHDRGWNTEAFF,TGTGCTAGTGGTCACGACAGGGGATGGAACACTGAAGCTTTCTTT
TRBJ2-6,-,TRBV7-3,-,CASSLKGGSGANVLTF,TGTGCCAGCAGCTTAAAAGGTGGCTCTGGGGCCAACGTCCTGACTTTC
TRBJ2-1,-,TRBV7-2,TRBD2,CASSPGTSGCNEQFF,TGTGCCAGCAGCCCCGGGACTAGCGGCTGCAATGAGCAGTTCTTC
TRBJ2-1,-,TRBV5-5,TRBD1,CASSLVQGVGNEQFF,TGTGCCAGCAGCTTGGTCCAGGGGGTAGGGAATGAGCAGTTCTTC
TRBJ1-1,-,TRBV4-1,-,CASSRDGTQYRDTEAFF,TGCGCCAGCAGCCGCGACGGGACACAATATCGAGACACTGAAGCTTTCTTT
TRBJ1-2,once,TRBV27,TRBD1,CASSRAGGEGNYGYTF,TGTGCCAGCAGCCGGGCAGGGGGCGAGGGGAACTATGGCTACACCTTC
TRBJ2-3,-,TRBV5-6,-,CASSLSDKGTACTDTQYF,TGTGCCAGCAGCTTGTCTGATAAGGGGACTGCGTGCACAGATACGCAGTATTTT
TRBJ2-3,-,TRBV11-2,-,CASSLEGQGNYTQYF,TGTGCCAGCAGCTTAGAGGGGCAGGGGAACTATACGCAGTATTTT
TRBJ2-7,-,TRBV29-1,TRBD1,CSGTGTGLSYEQYF,TGCAGCGGGACCGGGACAGGGTTAAGCTACGAGCAGTACTTC
TRBJ1-1,-,TRBV9,-,CASIPFDTEAFF,TGTGCCAGCATCCCCTTCGACACTGAAGCTTTCTTT
TRBJ1-1,-,TRBV19,-,CASKAGEVLMNTEAFF,TGTGCCAGTAAGGCAGGGGAGGTATTGATGAACACTGAAGCTTTCTTT
TRBJ1-1,-,TRBV27,-,CASSLSVPAGSHYTEAFF,TGTGCCAGCAGTTTATCGGTTCCAGCAGGGTCCCATTACACTGAAGCTTTCTTT
TRBJ2-2,-,TRBV5-1,TRBD2,CASSTTSGRAHTGELFF,TGCGCCAGCAGCACAACTAGCGGGAGGGCCCACACCGGGGAGCTGTTTTTT
TRBJ2-7,-,TRBV30,-,CAWSEGQLERRAYEQYF,TGTGCCTGGAGTGAGGGCCAACTTGAGCGAAGAGCCTACGAGCAGTACTTC
TRBJ1-1,-,TRBV28,TRBD1,CASSSPTGQGTEAFF,TGTGCCAGCAGTTCGCCTACCGGACAGGGCACTGAAGCTTTCTTT
TRBJ1-5,-,TRBV28,-,CASSKSWNQPQHF,TGTGCCAGCAGTAAAAGTTGGAATCAGCCCCAGCATTTT
TRBJ2-7,once,TRBV7-8,TRBD1,CASSLEGQGQTEQYF,TGTGCCAGCAGCTTAGAAGGACAGGGACAAACCGAGCAGTACTTC
TRBJ2-5,-,TRBV12-5,-,CASGLVPVGGVGRRKETQYF,TGTGCTAGTGGTTTGGTACCAGTAGGGGGAGTCGGACGTCGGAAAGAGACCCAGTACTTC
TRBJ2-2,-,TRBV7-8,-,CASSLGGRGLPNTGELFF,TGTGCCAGCAGCTTAGGGGGCAGGGGCCTTCCGAACACCGGGGAGCTGTTTTTT
TRBJ1-1,-,TRBV6-1,TRBD1,CASSNWDRVNTEAFF,TGTGCCAGCAGTAATTGGGACAGGGTGAACACTGAAGCTTTCTTT
TRBJ2-1,-,TRBV7-6,TRBD1,CASSDPGQRSNEQFF,TGTGCCAGCAGCGACCCGGGACAGAGAAGCAATGAGCAGTTCTTC
TRBJ2-7,-,TRBV28,TRBD2,CASSLIWREGVNEQYF,TGTGCCAGCAGTTTAATTTGGCGGGAGGGCGTCAACGAGCAGTACTTC
TRBJ1-2,few,TRBV5-4,TRBD1,CASSLQGPNYGYTF,TGTGCCAGCAGCTTACAGGGGCCCAACTATGGCTACACCTTC
TRBJ2-3,-,TRBV7-9,TRBD2,CASSLAREDTDTQYF,TGTGCCAGCAGCTTAGCGCGGGAGGACACAGATACGCAGTATTTT
TRBJ2-1,-,TRBV5-6,TRBD2,CASSRWDGLAGYNEQFF,TGTGCCAGCAGCCGCTGGGATGGCCTAGCGGGCTACAATGAGCAGTTCTTC
TRBJ2-7,once,TRBV5-1,-,CASSLPGRYEQYF,TGCGCCAGCAGCTTGCCAGGGAGGTACGAGCAGTACTTC
TRBJ1-1,-,TRBV7-3,-,CASGANTEAFF,TGTGCCAGCGGGGCGAACACTGAAGCTTTCTTT
TRBJ2-7,-,TRBV11-2,-,CASSSLPGRADYEQYF,TGTGCCAGCAGCTCGCTACCGGGACGGGCCGACTACGAGCAGTACTTC
TRBJ2-1,-,TRBV7-3,TRBD2,CASSTGTSGNLNEQFF,TGTGCCAGCAGCACCGGGACTAGCGGGAATCTAAATGAGCAGTTCTTC
TRBJ2-2,-,TRBV11-3,-,CASSLNGGALSGELFF,TGTGCCAGCAGCTTGAATGGGGGAGCGTTGTCCGGGGAGCTGTTTTTT